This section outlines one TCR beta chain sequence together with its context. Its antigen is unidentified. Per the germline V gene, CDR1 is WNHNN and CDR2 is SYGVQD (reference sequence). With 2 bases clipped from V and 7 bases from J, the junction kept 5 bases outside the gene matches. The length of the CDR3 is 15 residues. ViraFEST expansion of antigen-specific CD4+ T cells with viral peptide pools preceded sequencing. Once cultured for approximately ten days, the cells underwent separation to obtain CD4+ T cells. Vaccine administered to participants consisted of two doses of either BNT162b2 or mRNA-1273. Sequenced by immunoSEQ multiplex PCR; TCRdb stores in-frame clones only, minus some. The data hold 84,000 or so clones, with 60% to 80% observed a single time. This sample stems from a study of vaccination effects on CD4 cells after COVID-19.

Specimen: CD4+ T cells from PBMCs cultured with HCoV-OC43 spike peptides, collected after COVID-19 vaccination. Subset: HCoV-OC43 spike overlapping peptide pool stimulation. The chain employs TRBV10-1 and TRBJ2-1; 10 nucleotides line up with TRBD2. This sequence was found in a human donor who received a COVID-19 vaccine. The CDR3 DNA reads TGCGCCAGCAGTGAGAGCGGGGGGGCGAGGAATGAGCAGTTCTTC. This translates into CASSESGGARNEQFF.